The 28 T cell receptor beta chains in this list originate from one sample, sequenced in a study of T cell responses to AZD1222 COVID-19 vaccine. Assay used: immunoSEQ multiplex PCR; TCRdb lists only in-frame clones, some missing. This table holds approximately 130,000 clones, around 89% found once. The source was peripheral blood, collected on day 0 of MenACWY control vaccination. All receptors derive from an adult in good health.

This clone occurred once. CDR3 amino acids: CASSLAKKSDYARSYEQYF. CDR3 nucleotide sequence: TGCGCCAGCAGCTTGGCCAAGAAAAGTGACTACGCGAGGTCCTACGAGCAGTACTTC. The chain uses TRBV5-1 and TRBJ2-7; D is possibly TRBD2 (5 bases). V shed 0 bases and J shed 1 base, with 23 bases lying between them. Germline lookup yields CDR1 SGHRS and CDR2 YFSETQ. The CDR3 consists of 19 residues.

This clone was seen only once. The DNA for the CDR3 is TGTGCCAGCCCAAAGAGGACTAGCAGCTACGAGCAGTACTTC. Amino acid sequence: CASPKRTSSYEQYF. This chain joins TRBV27 and TRBJ2-7; 8 positions agree with TRBD2. The CDR3 extends over 14 amino acids. The V segment lost 8 bases and the J segment 3 bases; nucleotides outside the gene matches: 9. Germline V CDR1 and CDR2: MNHEY, SMNVEV (reference sequence).

Only one count was recorded for this clone. The rearrangement links TRBV7-9 to TRBJ2-1; D possibly corresponds to TRBD2 (5 bases). Looked up from germline, CDR1 is SEHNR and CDR2 is FQNEAQ (reference sequence). V was pared by 5 bases and J by 8 bases, with 13 bases between. The CDR3 is 13 amino acids. The DNA for the CDR3 is TGTGCCAGCAGCCCCCCCGGGGTCGATGAGCAGTTCTTC. This encodes CASSPPGVDEQFF. Complete variable domain (other parts from reference TRBV7-9 and TRBJ2-1): DTGVSQNPRHKITKRGQNVTFRCDPISEHNRLYWYRQTLGQGPEFLTYFQNEAQLEKSRLLSDRFSAERPKGSFSTLEIQRTEQGDSAMYLCASSPPGVDEQFFGPGTRLTVL.

The gene calls are TRBV30 and TRBJ2-7, with D perhaps matching TRBD1 (7 bases). CDR3 size: 12 residues. The germline gives CDR1 GTSNPN, CDR2 SVGIG (reference sequence). V gave up 5 bases and J gave up 5 bases, with 13 bases separating them. The CDR3 bases are TGTGCCTGGGGGCGGGACAGTGACGAGCAGTACTTC. This gives the protein CAWGRDSDEQYF.

J is TRBJ2-7 and V is TRBV6-1; 7 positions agree with TRBD2. CDR3 length: 15 residues. Trimming cost V 0 bases and J 5 bases; bases outside gene matches: 7. Germline V gives CDR1 MNHNS, CDR2 SASEGT. Here the CDR3 reads CASSEALGEGHEQYF. The DNA of the CDR3 is TGTGCCAGCAGTGAAGCATTAGGGGAGGGGCACGAGCAGTACTTC.

This rearrangement joins TRBV25-1 to TRBJ2-2, with 8 bases that match TRBD1. This CDR3 region has 15 residues. Per germline, CDR1 MGHDK and CDR2 SYGVNS. V gave up 4 bases and J gave up 4 bases; unmatched junction bases: 5. CDR3 amino acids: CASSVRDRSTGELFF. Written as DNA, the CDR3 is TGTGCCAGCAGTGTCCGGGACAGGTCCACCGGGGAGCTGTTTTTT.

CDR3 protein: CASGRVPATNEKLFF. CDR3 DNA sequence: TGTGCCAGCGGACGGGTTCCTGCAACTAATGAAAAACTGTTTTTT. V and J are TRBV6-5 and TRBJ1-4, with D uncertain. The CDR3 has 15 residues. The germline CDR1 and CDR2 sequences are MNHEY and SVGAGI. V was cut by 8 bases and J by 0 bases, with 13 bases left in between.

J is TRBJ1-3 and V is TRBV19; the D is unclear. Trimming stripped 7 bases from V and 0 bases from J, with 7 bases between. Germline CDR1 LNHDA, CDR2 SQIVND (reference sequence). The CDR3 spans 13 residues. The CDR3 reads CASKILSGNTIYF. The CDR3 nucleotides read TGTGCCAGTAAAATCCTCTCTGGAAACACCATATATTTT.

The rearrangement links TRBV7-8 to TRBJ1-2; no reliable D call. The length of the CDR3 is 13 residues. Germline CDR1 reads SGHVS; CDR2 reads FQNEAQ. V was trimmed by 0 bases and J by 2 bases, leaving 4 bases between them. The CDR3 is CASSLATNYGYTF. CDR3 DNA: TGTGCCAGCAGCTTAGCTACCAACTATGGCTACACCTTC.

This clone has a handful of counts. V gene TRBV7-8 combines with J gene TRBJ1-3; D gene ambiguous. The CDR3 covers 16 residues. Germline CDR1 is SGHVS and CDR2 is FQNEAQ. V gave up 2 bases and J gave up 0 bases, with 11 bases separating them. In DNA, the CDR3 is TGTGCCAGCAGCTTAATTGGCAGGAGCTCTGGAAACACCATATATTTT. Its translation: CASSLIGRSSGNTIYF.

This sequence joins TRBV25-1 and TRBJ1-2; no clear D. V gave up 2 bases and J gave up 5 bases, with 15 bases separating them. Germline lookup yields CDR1 MGHDK and CDR2 SYGVNS. The CDR3 spans 15 residues. CDR3 amino acids: CASSENPQLSYGYTF. CDR3 in DNA: TGTGCCAGCAGTGAAAATCCCCAACTATCGTATGGCTACACCTTC.

In its sample, this clone was seen once. This sequence joins TRBV9 and TRBJ2-1; a weak D match, TRBD2 (5 bases). The CDR3 consists of 15 residues. From germline, CDR1 is SGDLS and CDR2 YYNGEE. V was shortened by 4 bases and J by 2 bases, with 13 bases between the two germline ends. Here the CDR3 reads CASSPVVRAYNEQFF. The DNA for the CDR3 is TGTGCCAGCAGCCCGGTAGTGAGGGCCTACAATGAGCAGTTCTTC.

The CDR3 here is CASSLAPGQGYNEQFF. Here the CDR3 DNA reads TGCGCCAGCAGCTTGGCGCCGGGACAGGGATACAATGAGCAGTTCTTC. The J gene is TRBJ2-1, the V gene TRBV5-1; 9 positions match TRBD1. With V trimmed by 0 bases and J by 4 bases, 5 bases remained unmatched. The CDR3 sequence is 16 residues long. The germline V gene encodes CDR1 SGHRS and CDR2 YFSETQ.

The chain has TRBV18 and TRBJ1-5; no clear D. The V end lost 2 bases, the J end lost 9 bases, and 17 bases lay between the germline ends. The CDR3 has 15 residues. Germline assignment: CDR1 KGHSH and CDR2 LQKENI. The CDR3 sequence: CASSPSTSLRGPQHF. The CDR3 coding sequence is TGTGCCAGCTCACCATCGACGTCCCTGAGAGGGCCCCAGCATTTT.

This chain connects TRBV27 to TRBJ2-1; D is unclear. The V gene's germline CDR1 is MNHEY and CDR2 SMNVEV (reference sequence). V dropped 2 bases and J dropped 2 bases, with 7 bases sitting between them. The CDR3 contains 14 residues. The CDR3 DNA sequence: TGTGCCAGCAGTTTAGCGGATACCTACAATGAGCAGTTCTTC. This sequence encodes CASSLADTYNEQFF.

The count of this clone is one. The chain has TRBV27 and TRBJ1-6; 8 bases are a match to TRBD1. The CDR3 covers 16 residues. V shed 2 bases and J 14 bases; nucleotides not matched to a gene: 14. Germline-derived CDR1 and CDR2 are MNHEY and SMNVEV (reference sequence). This CDR3 is CASSLGGTRGLITLHF. CDR3 nucleotide sequence: TGTGCCAGCAGTTTAGGGGGAACCAGGGGGCTAATTACCCTCCACTTT.

This clone was seen just once. This sequence joins TRBV13 and TRBJ2-5, with D perhaps TRBD2 (5 bases). The CDR3 runs to 19 residues. Trimming removed 5 bases from V and 0 bases from J, with 25 bases in between. Germline CDR1 PRHDT, CDR2 FYEKMQ (reference sequence). The CDR3 loop is CASSPWPGSQTDDQETQYF. The CDR3 DNA follows: TGTGCCAGCAGCCCTTGGCCGGGGTCGCAGACCGACGACCAAGAGACCCAGTACTTC.

The chain combines TRBV24-1 with TRBJ2-3; 10 bases match TRBD1. This CDR3 has 16 residues. Trimming cost V 3 bases and J 5 bases; bases outside gene matches: 7. CDR1 KGHDR and CDR2 SFDVKD come from the germline V gene. Here the CDR3 DNA reads TGTGCCACCAGTGATACATTGACAGGGGGCCTAGATACGCAGTATTTT. This encodes CATSDTLTGGLDTQYF.

The J gene is TRBJ2-7, the V gene TRBV5-4; TRBD1 aligns across 7 bases. This CDR3 comprises 15 residues. CDR1 SGHNT and CDR2 YYREEE come from the germline V gene (reference sequence). V shed 4 bases and J 3 bases; nucleotides not matched to a gene: 10. CDR3 sequence reads: CASSQGQEGLYEQYF. Here the CDR3 DNA reads TGTGCCAGCAGCCAAGGACAGGAAGGTCTCTACGAGCAGTACTTC.

The rearrangement uses TRBV27 and TRBJ2-1; D perhaps matches TRBD2 (6 bases). The germline CDR1 and CDR2 sequences are MNHEY and SMNVEV (reference sequence). CDR3 length: 15 residues. Trimming shortened V by 6 bases and J by 4 bases, and 16 bases separated the two germline ends. CDR3 protein: CASSWREFSYNEQFF. CDR3 sequence (DNA): TGTGCCAGCAGCTGGCGGGAATTCTCATACAATGAGCAGTTCTTC.

The chain joins TRBV6-5 to TRBJ1-5; D not resolved. With 6 bases removed from V and 2 bases from J, the gap between germline ends came to 11 bases. Germline V gives CDR1 MNHEY, CDR2 SVGAGI. This CDR3 is built from 14 residues. The CDR3 sequence is CASSLWRGNQPQHF. CDR3 DNA: TGTGCCAGCAGCCTGTGGAGGGGCAATCAGCCCCAGCATTTT.

This clone has only one observation. This CDR3 reads CASSSGFYEQYF. DNA of the CDR3: TGTGCCAGCAGCAGCGGGTTCTACGAGCAGTACTTC. V is TRBV7-9 and J is TRBJ2-7; TRBD2 might be the D (6 bases). Germline V gives CDR1 SEHNR, CDR2 FQNEAQ (reference sequence). The CDR3 loop spans 12 amino acids. With 5 bases removed from V and 3 bases from J, the gap between germline ends came to 8 bases.

The table lists this clone with a count of one. The chain uses TRBV5-1 and TRBJ2-3, with TRBD2 as a possible D gene (5 bases). The germline gives CDR1 SGHRS, CDR2 YFSETQ. Trimming left V 1 base short and J 2 bases short, with 11 bases between. The CDR3 is 15 amino acids. The CDR3 region has the DNA TGCGCCAGCAGCTTGTACGGGGAGCCCACAGATACGCAGTATTTT. Its translation: CASSLYGEPTDTQYF.

This clone is deemed medium-sized. This sequence joins TRBV4-2 and TRBJ2-1; tentative D call: TRBD2 (6 bases). CDR3 length equals 16 residues. Trimming cost V 0 bases and J 2 bases, with 11 bases left between them. The germline V gene has CDR1 LGHNA and CDR2 YNFKEQ. The CDR3 reads CASSQDPGTPYNEQFF. CDR3 nucleotide sequence: TGTGCCAGCAGCCAAGATCCAGGGACTCCCTACAATGAGCAGTTCTTC.

The chain couples TRBV4-2 to TRBJ2-7; 12 positions match TRBD2. Unmatched junction bases numbered 4, after V lost 1 base and J lost 3 bases. CDR3 length: 16 residues. CDR1 is LGHNA and CDR2 is YNFKEQ in the germline V gene. CDR3 bases: TGTGCCAGCAGCCAAGGGACTAGCGGGATGAGCTACGAGCAGTACTTC. The encoded protein is CASSQGTSGMSYEQYF.

The chain couples TRBV6-5 to TRBJ2-3; TRBD2 might be the D (5 bases). The CDR3 extends over 14 amino acids. V lost 2 bases and J lost 5, with 11 bases in between. Germline values: CDR1 MNHEY, CDR2 SVGAGI. CDR3 sequence (DNA): TGTGCCAGCAGTTACGCCGGGATTGGAGATACGCAGTATTTT. Its protein product is CASSYAGIGDTQYF.

The chain is built from TRBV5-6 and TRBJ2-7, with 8 positions matching TRBD2. Per the germline V gene, CDR1 is SGHDT and CDR2 is YYEEEE. Trimming removed 4 bases from V and 0 bases from J; junction bases left unmatched: 6. The CDR3 totals 15 residues. The CDR3: CASSREGGYSYEQYF. The CDR3 nucleotides are TGTGCCAGCAGCCGGGAGGGGGGTTACTCCTACGAGCAGTACTTC.

In this sample, this clone turned up once. V and J are TRBV27 and TRBJ2-2; TRBD2 might be the D (6 bases). The germline V gene has CDR1 MNHEY and CDR2 SMNVEV (reference sequence). Between the trimmed V and J ends, which lost 0 bases and 8 bases, there was a span of 16 bases. The CDR3 has 16 residues. CDR3 sequence (DNA): TGTGCCAGCAGTTTATCCCCAACGGGGGTCCAGGGGGAGCTGTTTTTT. Encoded protein: CASSLSPTGVQGELFF.